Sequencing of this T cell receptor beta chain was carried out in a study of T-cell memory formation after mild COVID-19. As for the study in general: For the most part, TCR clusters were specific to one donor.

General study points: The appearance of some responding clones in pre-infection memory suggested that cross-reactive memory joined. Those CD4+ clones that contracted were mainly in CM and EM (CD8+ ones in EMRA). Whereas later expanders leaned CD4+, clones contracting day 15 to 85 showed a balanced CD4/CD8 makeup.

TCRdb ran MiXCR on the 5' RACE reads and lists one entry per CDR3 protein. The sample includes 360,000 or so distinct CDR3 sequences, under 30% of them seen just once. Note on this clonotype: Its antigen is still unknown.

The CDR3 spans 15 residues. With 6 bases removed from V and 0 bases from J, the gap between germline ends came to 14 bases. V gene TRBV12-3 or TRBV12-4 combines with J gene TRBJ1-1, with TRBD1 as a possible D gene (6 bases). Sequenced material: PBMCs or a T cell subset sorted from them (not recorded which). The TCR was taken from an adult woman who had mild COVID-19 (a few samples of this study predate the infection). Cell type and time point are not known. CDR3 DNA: TGTGCCAGCAGCTCTAAGGGGGGATTGAACACTGAAGCTTTCTTT. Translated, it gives CASSSKGGLNTEAFF.